Following are 17 T cell receptor beta chains from one sample sequenced in a study of a mutant IDH1 vaccine in newly diagnosed glioma. What these receptors recognize is not known. The time point is: week 11, during vaccination. Doses comprised 300 ug of mutant IDH1 20-mer peptide each, plus topical imiquimod. TCRdb's table, derived via immunoSEQ multiplex PCR, lists solely in-frame clones and lacks some. The sample yields roughly 110,000 clones, 90% seen once. Source: PBMCs, taken from a glioma patient whose treatment included an IDH1 peptide vaccine. These receptors originate from a woman between 50 and 59 years old with glioma.

This rearrangement joins TRBV27 to TRBJ2-1; 8 bases align to TRBD1. The CDR3 sequence is 16 residues long. V was pared by 2 bases and J by 0 bases, with 3 bases of the junction left unmatched. CDR1 is MNHEY and CDR2 is SMNVEV in the germline V gene (reference sequence). The CDR3 here is CASSLRTGSSYNEQFF. The CDR3 DNA follows: TGTGCCAGCAGTTTACGGACAGGGAGCTCCTACAATGAGCAGTTCTTC.

CDR3 sequence (DNA): TGTGCCACCCGAGACTTACTTACTGGAAACACCATATATTTT. As protein: CATRDLLTGNTIYF. This chain uses TRBV10-3 with TRBJ1-3, with D unresolved. Trimming took off 10 bases at V and 2 bases at J, with 15 bases between the two ends. This CDR3 has 14 residues. Per the germline V gene, CDR1 is ENHRY and CDR2 is SYGVKD.

The V and J genes are TRBV19 and TRBJ2-7; 9 nucleotides match TRBD1. The germline gives CDR1 LNHDA, CDR2 SQIVND (reference sequence). The CDR3 sequence is 13 residues long. V lost 6 bases to trimming and J lost 9 bases; unmatched junction nucleotides: 9. Here the CDR3 reads CASSRGQGERQYF. In DNA, the CDR3 is TGTGCCAGTAGCCGGGGACAGGGCGAACGGCAGTACTTC.

The J gene is TRBJ1-3, the V gene TRBV6-5; unclear D gene. Trimming took 7 bases from V and 2 from J, leaving 3 bases between them. The CDR3 is 11 amino acids. Germline CDR1 is MNHEY and CDR2 is SVGAGI. The CDR3, as DNA: TGTGCCAGCACTGCTGGAAACACCATATATTTT. Amino acid sequence: CASTAGNTIYF.

The V gene is TRBV7-3, the J gene TRBJ2-1, with D possibly called TRBD1 or TRBD2 (5 bases each). In germline, CDR1 is SGHTA, CDR2 FQGTGA. V lost 5 bases, J lost 0 bases, and 14 bases lay in between. The CDR3 runs 16 residues. CDR3 nucleotide sequence: TGTGCCAGCAGCACAGGTAGCGCAAGCTCCTACAATGAGCAGTTCTTC. Translated, it gives CASSTGSASSYNEQFF. Full variable domain (remainder filled in from reference TRBV7-3 and TRBJ2-1): GAGVSQTPSNKVTEKGKYVELRCDPISGHTALYWYRQSLGQGPEFLIYFQGTGAADDSGLPNDRFFAVRPEGSVSTLKIQRTERGDSAVYLCASSTGSASSYNEQFFGPGTRLTVL.

The chain joins TRBV12-5 to TRBJ2-1; 8 bases fit TRBD1. CDR1 and CDR2 (germline): LGHNT, FRNRAP. J was trimmed by 4 bases and V by 5 bases; bases with no gene match: 7. This CDR3 is 15 amino acids long. The CDR3 spells CASGPGQGRYNEQFF. Written as DNA, the CDR3 is TGTGCTAGTGGTCCCGGACAGGGCCGGTACAATGAGCAGTTCTTC.

The rearrangement joins TRBV11-2 to TRBJ1-2; unclear D gene. Trimming cost V 11 bases and J 5 bases, with 15 bases left between them. The CDR3 has 12 amino acids. Germline V CDR1 and CDR2: SGHAT, FQNNGV. CDR3 coding DNA: TGTGCCTACCCGGGCGGCCCTTATGGCTACACCTTC. It yields the protein CAYPGGPYGYTF.

The chain has TRBV9 and TRBJ2-2; 10 bases align to TRBD2. Germline V CDR1 and CDR2: SGDLS, YYNGEE. This CDR3 region has 19 residues. The junction had 19 bases not matched to a gene; V was cut back by 6 bases and J by 5 bases. CDR3 residues: CASTPSVVAGGGGTGELFF. The CDR3 nucleotides read TGTGCCAGCACCCCCTCCGTGGTAGCGGGAGGAGGAGGGACCGGGGAGCTGTTTTTT.

J is TRBJ1-4 and V is TRBV4-1, with D perhaps TRBD1 (6 bases). The germline CDR1 and CDR2 sequences are MGHRA and YSYEKL. Trimming took 0 bases from V and 1 from J, leaving 18 bases between them. This CDR3 has 19 residues. CDR3 sequence (DNA): TGCGCCAGCAGCCAAGAAGGCCCGCCGGGAGGGGGAACTAATGAAAAACTGTTTTTT. It encodes CASSQEGPPGGGTNEKLFF.

This sequence joins TRBV4-1 and TRBJ2-2; the match to TRBD2 covers 7 bases. This CDR3 has 18 amino acids. V was pared by 0 bases and J by 3 bases, with 10 bases of the junction left unmatched. Germline lookup yields CDR1 MGHRA and CDR2 YSYEKL. The CDR3, as DNA: TGCGCCAGCAGCCAAGAACGGGGGAGGGCCAAGTACACCGGGGAGCTGTTTTTT. Protein product: CASSQERGRAKYTGELFF.

This chain uses TRBV28 with TRBJ1-2; a weak D match, TRBD1 (6 bases). The CDR3 length is 14 residues. The germline V gene encodes CDR1 MDHEN and CDR2 SYDVKM. Trimming shortened V by 6 bases and J by 5 bases, and 16 bases separated the two germline ends. CDR3: CASRTYREIYGYTF. The CDR3 DNA follows: TGTGCCAGCAGGACGTACAGGGAGATTTATGGCTACACCTTC.

This rearrangement joins TRBV5-1 to TRBJ2-6; D uncertain. Germline-derived CDR1 and CDR2 are SGHRS and YFSETQ. The CDR3 runs 17 residues. Trimming took off 0 bases at V and 0 bases at J, with 10 bases between the two ends. The DNA for the CDR3 is TGCGCCAGCAGCTTGGAACAGCCCGGCTCTGGGGCCAACGTCCTGACTTTC. As protein: CASSLEQPGSGANVLTF.

The chain links TRBV27 to TRBJ2-2, with D uncertain. Per the germline V gene, CDR1 is MNHEY and CDR2 is SMNVEV (reference sequence). The CDR3 is 13 amino acids. The ends were cut back, 2 bases at V and 4 bases at J, with 5 bases in the middle. DNA of the CDR3: TGTGCCAGCAGTTTAGGCGGCACCGGGGAGCTGTTTTTT. Its protein product is CASSLGGTGELFF.

This chain links TRBV7-9 with TRBJ2-4; D unresolved. V lost 4 bases, J lost 0 bases, and 13 bases lay in between. Germline assignment: CDR1 SEHNR and CDR2 FQNEAQ (reference sequence). The CDR3 has 16 residues. CDR3 sequence reads: CASSYEGLIAKNIQYF. CDR3 nucleotide sequence: TGTGCCAGCAGCTACGAAGGTCTAATAGCCAAAAACATTCAGTACTTC. The whole variable domain, filled in from reference TRBV7-9 and TRBJ2-4, reads DTGVSQNPRHKITKRGQNVTFRCDPISEHNRLYWYRQTLGQGPEFLTYFQNEAQLEKSRLLSDRFSAERPKGSFSTLEIQRTEQGDSAMYLCASSYEGLIAKNIQYFGAGTRLSVL.

Worth noting for this clone: This specimen includes other DNA sequences encoding the same CDR3. The chain carries TRBV5-1 and TRBJ2-7; TRBD1 is a possible D gene (6 bases). The CDR3 is 12 residues long. V gave up 2 bases and J gave up 4 bases, with 7 bases separating them. The germline CDR1 and CDR2 sequences are SGHRS and YFSETQ. The CDR3 region has the DNA TGCGCCAGCAGCTTACAGGGATACGAGCAGTACTTC. Amino acid sequence: CASSLQGYEQYF.

V gene TRBV6-5 combines with J gene TRBJ2-2; possibly TRBD1 for D (7 bases). The germline CDR1 and CDR2 sequences are MNHEY and SVGAGI. V was clipped by 2 bases and J by 2 bases, with 12 bases between them. The CDR3 sequence is 16 residues long. The CDR3 coding sequence is TGTGCCAGCAGTTACCAGGGGGGCCCTAACACCGGGGAGCTGTTTTTT. Translating it yields CASSYQGGPNTGELFF.

CDR3 in amino acids: CASSPMGSATNEKLFF. Here the CDR3 DNA reads TGTGCCAGCTCACCAATGGGGAGCGCAACTAATGAAAAACTGTTTTTT. The V gene is TRBV18, the J gene TRBJ1-4; D not certain. Trimming took off 2 bases at V and 0 bases at J, with 10 bases between the two ends. CDR3 size: 16 residues. CDR1 and CDR2 from the germline V gene are KGHSH and LQKENI.